This T cell receptor (beta chain) is drawn from a study of OX40 agonist ivuxolimab in advanced cancers. Study-level information: With ivuxolimab, an agonistic anti-OX40 (CD134) antibody, patients were treated.

Generated by immunoSEQ multiplex PCR, the TCRdb table keeps only in-frame clones and is missing some. The table records about 83,000 clones, 75% to 95% of them present only once. This clone was found once. Germline assignment: CDR1 MNHEY and CDR2 SMNVEV (reference sequence). V was clipped by 3 bases and J by 10 bases; unmatched bases: 6. The CDR3 contains 14 residues. This sequence was found in an adult with an advanced solid tumor such as melanoma, head and neck, liver or kidney cancer. The source was CD4+ or CD8+ T cells sorted from blood, collected in a trial of the OX40 agonist ivuxolimab. This sequence joins TRBV27 and TRBJ2-1, with 10 bases aligning to TRBD2. CDR3 in amino acids: CASSFSGGLREQFF. The DNA for the CDR3 is TGTGCCAGCAGTTTTAGCGGGGGGTTAAGAGAGCAGTTCTTC.